This T cell receptor beta chain was obtained from a study of T-cell reconstitution after alpha-beta-depleted transplantation in children. Deletions cut 4 bases from V and 2 bases from J, with 16 bases between. The CDR3 is 15 amino acids. Germline CDR1 reads SQVTM; CDR2 reads ANQGSEA. Unique molecular identifiers were incorporated into the prepared TCRbeta library. TCRdb reprocessed the PCR reads via MiXCR and lists one record per CDR3 protein. The repertoire has a few hundred thousand distinct CDR3 sequences, around 9.7% of them found once; the top ten carry around 5%. Source: PBMCs from the stem cell graft donor, taken from the stem cell graft. The receptor's source is a human donor who donated a stem cell graft to a child with SCID. This rearrangement joins TRBV29-1 to TRBJ2-3; either TRBD1 or TRBD2 may supply D (5 bases each). The CDR3 region is CSVGLNRDLTDTQYF. The CDR3 DNA is TGCAGCGTTGGTTTAAACCGGGACCTCACAGATACGCAGTATTTT.